This is a list of T cell receptor beta chains from one sample in a study of CD8 T cells in ankylosing spondylitis. TCRdb analysed the 5' RACE reads with MiXCR anew, one entry per CDR3 protein. The sample records about 240,000 distinct CDR3 sequences, 8.6% being singletons. The sample consisted of blood, either unsorted or a sorted T cell fraction (not recorded which). The receptors stem from a male donor with ankylosing spondylitis or in good health (not recorded which). The CDR3 runs from the conserved cysteine through the conserved F or W. A D gene is named only where the DNA matches it firmly. Size is stated for part of the rows, as once, few or many counts, or as a class when the clone is expanded.

clone size: many
D gene: TRBD1
V gene: TRBV29-1
J gene: TRBJ1-2
CDR3 protein: CSVLRIGQGVDGYTF
CDR3 DNA: TGCAGCGTCCTAAGAATAGGACAGGGAGTCGATGGCTACACCTTC

clone size: many
D gene: TRBD1
V gene: TRBV19
J gene: TRBJ1-6
CDR3 protein: CASRGGTANSPLHF
CDR3 DNA: TGTGCCAGTAGGGGGGGGACAGCAAATTCACCCCTCCACTTT

clone size: few
D gene: -
V gene: TRBV5-6
J gene: TRBJ1-2
CDR3 protein: CASSLGVLLRGYTF
CDR3 DNA: TGTGCCAGCAGCTTGGGGGTGCTCCTCCGCGGCTACACCTTC

clone size: many
D gene: -
V gene: TRBV5-4
J gene: TRBJ1-2
CDR3 protein: CASSPQWEYGYTF
CDR3 DNA: TGTGCCAGCAGCCCCCAATGGGAATATGGCTACACCTTC

clone size: many
D gene: -
V gene: TRBV5-5
J gene: TRBJ2-7
CDR3 protein: CASSSDGLYEQYF
CDR3 DNA: TGTGCCAGCAGCTCCGACGGCTTATACGAGCAGTACTTC

clone size: many
D gene: -
V gene: TRBV4-2
J gene: TRBJ1-1
CDR3 protein: CASSQDQGNTEAFF
CDR3 DNA: TGTGCCAGCAGCCAAGATCAAGGGAACACTGAAGCTTTCTTT

clone size: many
D gene: TRBD1
V gene: TRBV3-1
J gene: TRBJ2-3
CDR3 protein: CASTNLDREFGNTQYF
CDR3 DNA: TGTGCCAGCACCAACCTAGACAGGGAGTTTGGAAATACGCAGTATTTT

clone size: many
D gene: TRBD2
V gene: TRBV12-3/TRBV12-4
J gene: TRBJ2-3
CDR3 protein: CASSSLAGVSAYF
CDR3 DNA: TGTGCCAGCAGTTCGCTAGCGGGGGTATCGGCGTATTTT

clone size: many
D gene: -
V gene: TRBV20-1
J gene: TRBJ2-7
CDR3 protein: CSARSQSSYEQYF
CDR3 DNA: TGCAGTGCTAGATCGCAGAGCTCCTACGAGCAGTACTTC

clone size: many
D gene: TRBD1
V gene: TRBV10-3
J gene: TRBJ2-2
CDR3 protein: CAISGRQGRTGELFF
CDR3 DNA: TGTGCCATCAGTGGGCGACAGGGTAGGACCGGGGAGCTGTTTTTT

clone size: many
D gene: TRBD2
V gene: TRBV5-1
J gene: TRBJ2-1
CDR3 protein: CASSQNSEPGLAGGISNEQFF
CDR3 DNA: TGCGCCAGCAGCCAGAATTCCGAACCGGGACTAGCGGGAGGAATCAGCAATGAGCAGTTCTTC

clone size: many
D gene: -
V gene: TRBV10-2
J gene: TRBJ1-1
CDR3 protein: CASSGRRGGTEAFF
CDR3 DNA: TGCGCCAGCAGTGGGCGGAGGGGAGGCACTGAAGCTTTCTTT

clone size: many
D gene: -
V gene: TRBV5-8
J gene: TRBJ1-1
CDR3 protein: CASSSPGVDTEAFF
CDR3 DNA: TGTGCCAGCAGCTCTCCGGGGGTGGACACTGAAGCTTTCTTT

clone size: many
D gene: TRBD2
V gene: TRBV20-1
J gene: TRBJ2-3
CDR3 protein: CSARSSTSGGRWGTDTQYF
CDR3 DNA: TGCAGTGCTAGATCGTCGACTAGCGGGGGGAGGTGGGGCACAGATACGCAGTATTTT

clone size: -
D gene: TRBD1
V gene: TRBV12-3/TRBV12-4
J gene: TRBJ2-7
CDR3 protein: CASSFMGQGRNEQYF
CDR3 DNA: TGTGCCAGCAGTTTCATGGGACAGGGGAGAAACGAGCAGTACTTC

clone size: few
D gene: -
V gene: TRBV5-1
J gene: TRBJ2-1
CDR3 protein: CASSLVVGGRDNEQFF
CDR3 DNA: TGCGCCAGCAGCTTGGTGGTGGGGGGCCGCGACAATGAGCAGTTCTTC

clone size: many
D gene: -
V gene: TRBV6-6
J gene: TRBJ2-5
CDR3 protein: CASSGRETQYF
CDR3 DNA: TGTGCCAGCAGTGGGCGGGAGACCCAGTACTTC

clone size: few
D gene: -
V gene: TRBV20-1
J gene: TRBJ2-3
CDR3 protein: CSARLGTQYF
CDR3 DNA: TGCAGTGCTAGACTGGGTACGCAGTATTTT

clone size: many
D gene: -
V gene: TRBV7-2
J gene: TRBJ2-1
CDR3 protein: CASTPRPAWGGSEQFF
CDR3 DNA: TGTGCCAGCACCCCTCGACCGGCCTGGGGGGGCTCTGAGCAGTTCTTC

clone size: few
D gene: TRBD2
V gene: TRBV5-1
J gene: TRBJ2-3
CDR3 protein: CASSPRTSGDTQYF
CDR3 DNA: TGCGCCAGCAGCCCAAGGACTAGCGGGGATACGCAGTATTTT

clone size: -
D gene: TRBD2
V gene: TRBV12-3/TRBV12-4
J gene: TRBJ2-5
CDR3 protein: CASSLSSGAQETQYF
CDR3 DNA: TGTGCCAGCAGTTTATCTAGCGGGGCCCAAGAGACCCAGTACTTC

clone size: many
D gene: TRBD1
V gene: TRBV3-1
J gene: TRBJ2-7
CDR3 protein: CASSQGTGPPYEQYF
CDR3 DNA: TGTGCCAGCAGCCAAGGGACAGGGCCACCCTACGAGCAGTACTTC

clone size: few
D gene: -
V gene: TRBV6-2/TRBV6-3
J gene: TRBJ2-1
CDR3 protein: CASSPTLNEQFF
CDR3 DNA: TGTGCCAGCAGCCCCACCCTTAATGAGCAGTTCTTC

clone size: many
D gene: -
V gene: TRBV29-1
J gene: TRBJ2-6
CDR3 protein: CSVGAGQSGANVLTF
CDR3 DNA: TGCAGCGTTGGGGCAGGGCAGTCTGGGGCCAACGTCCTGACTTTC

clone size: many
D gene: TRBD1
V gene: TRBV6-2/TRBV6-3
J gene: TRBJ1-5
CDR3 protein: CASRHGTGANQPQHF
CDR3 DNA: TGTGCCAGCAGACACGGGACAGGGGCCAATCAGCCCCAGCATTTT

clone size: -
D gene: -
V gene: TRBV7-8
J gene: TRBJ2-7
CDR3 protein: CASSLGVPYEQYF
CDR3 DNA: TGTGCCAGCAGCTTAGGGGTCCCCTACGAGCAGTACTTC

clone size: few
D gene: -
V gene: TRBV12-3/TRBV12-4
J gene: TRBJ1-2
CDR3 protein: CASSYPRYGYTF
CDR3 DNA: TGTGCCAGCAGTTACCCGCGGTATGGCTACACCTTC

clone size: many
D gene: -
V gene: TRBV6-2/TRBV6-3
J gene: TRBJ2-5
CDR3 protein: CASSGLTRSRETQYF
CDR3 DNA: TGTGCCAGCAGTGGATTGACTAGGTCGAGAGAGACCCAGTACTTC

clone size: many
D gene: TRBD1
V gene: TRBV5-1
J gene: TRBJ2-3
CDR3 protein: CASSPGQGLTDTQYF
CDR3 DNA: TGCGCCAGCAGCCCCGGACAGGGTCTCACAGATACGCAGTATTTT